This is a list of T cell receptor beta chains from one sample in a study of cytomegalovirus exposure and HLA in healthy donors. Assay: immunoSEQ multiplex PCR; the TCRdb copy retains only in-frame clones and omits some. This table has about 130,000 clones, 70% to 85% appearing once. Sequencing was performed on PBMCs. All receptors come from a male donor in good health and CMV-seropositive. CDR3s include the opening cysteine and the closing phenylalanine or tryptophan. The order of the fields is V gene, CDR3 length, CDR3 protein.

>TRBV27|14
CASSPGGSPYEQYF
>TRBV5-1|15
CASSLFGESTGELFF
>TRBV2|14
CASREGQVMYEQYF
>TRBV19|15
CASSPRTGGFTEAFF
>TRBV7-9|16
CSSSLVGGGGNYEQYF
>TRBV4-2|13
CASSQGGGAEAFF
>TRBV7-9|16
CASSNRVGQGYYEQYF
>TRBV15|14
CATSRDRANYGYTF
>TRBV9|15
CASSVGPRQTYGYTF
>TRBV30|13
CAWSVRQGHGKFF
>TRBV6-1|15
CASSPRGTGDYGYTF
>TRBV10-3|13
CAITGTDTDTQYF
>TRBV7-8|15
CASSLATAGGNIQYF
>TRBV5-4|17
CASSLTTGSSYNSPLHF
>TRBV27|15
CASTQFGEWTDTQYF
>TRBV6-5|15
CASSYFGQGNYEQYF
>TRBV9|19
CASSVAPRGGGGAGEKLFF
>TRBV4-2|17
CASSQTTWVAAQEAQYF
>TRBV5-4|14
CASSRISGANGLTF
>TRBV7-9|16
CASSLDGLAKYNEQFF
>TRBV6-5|14
CASSLTNDYNEQFF
>TRBV7-9|14
CASSPGISTDTQYF
>TRBV6-1|13
CASRDDRRHGYTF
>TRBV5-1|14
CANSPQPGSTEAFF
>TRBV6-5|14
CASSKSAGNQPQHF
>TRBV11-2|14
CASRASGKPGELFF